This T cell receptor (beta chain) is from a study of CD8+CD57+ T cells in acquired aplastic anemia. CDR1 DFQATT and CDR2 SNEGSKA come from the germline V gene (reference sequence). CDR3 length: 17 residues. This clonotype was observed many times. Patients chosen for sequencing had CD8+CD57+ cells that had expanded, as shown by flow cytometry. The study profiled TCR beta VDJ and CDR3 using genomic DNA as template. In TCRdb, the reads were re-called with MiXCR into one record per CDR3 protein. This table holds around 150,000 distinct CDR3 sequences, roughly 48% found once. The source is a human donor with aplastic anemia. Specimen: sorted CD4+, CD8+, or CD8+CD57+ T cells (not recorded which) from PBMCs. The chain joins TRBV20-1 to TRBJ2-1; 7 bases match TRBD2. The CDR3 bases are TGCAGCGCCAACCTACTAGCGCCACAGAGCTCCTACAATGAGCAGTTCTTC. The encoded protein is CSANLLAPQSSYNEQFF.